The 16 T cell receptor beta chains in this list originate from one sample, sequenced in a study of CD8+CD57+ T cells in acquired aplastic anemia. TCR beta VDJ and CDR3 profiles were obtained from a genomic DNA template. MiXCR, run by TCRdb on the reads, gives a single entry per CDR3 protein. The data hold roughly 240,000 distinct CDR3 sequences, with more than 45% observed a single time. Previously, flow cytometry had revealed CD8+CD57+ cell expansion in the patients chosen for sequencing. Sequencing was done on a sample of sorted CD4+, CD8+, or CD8+CD57+ T cells (not recorded which) from PBMCs. The receptors originated from a human donor with aplastic anemia.

The rearrangement uses TRBV9 and TRBJ1-2; D call uncertain. The V gene's germline CDR1 is SGDLS and CDR2 YYNGEE. V lost 0 bases, J lost 0 bases, and 9 bases lay in between. This CDR3 comprises 15 residues. The CDR3 region is CASSVGIGSNYGYTF. As DNA, the CDR3 is TGTGCCAGCAGCGTAGGAATCGGATCTAACTATGGCTACACCTTC.

The rearrangement links TRBV19 to TRBJ1-3; unclear D gene. The ends were cut back, 10 bases at V and 0 bases at J, with 10 bases in the middle. This CDR3 region has 13 residues. Germline-derived CDR1 and CDR2 are LNHDA and SQIVND (reference sequence). The CDR3 here is CATGLSSGNTIYF. In DNA, the CDR3 is TGTGCCACCGGACTGAGCTCTGGAAACACCATATATTTT.

About this clonotype: At one of its ends the junction is not consistent with the germline gene, which may arise from a read error. The chain links TRBV20-1 to TRBJ2-2, with D perhaps matching TRBD1 (6 bases). The germline V gene has CDR1 DFQATT and CDR2 SNEGSKA (reference sequence). The CDR3 sequence is 14 residues long. Here the CDR3 DNA reads TGCAGTGCCCCGGACAGAGACAACACCGGGGAGCCGTCTTTT. This encodes CSAPDRDNTGEPSF.

The chain combines TRBV6-2 or TRBV6-3 with TRBJ2-5; TRBD1 matches at 8 bases. V lost 6 bases to trimming and J lost 5 bases; unmatched junction nucleotides: 8. The CDR3 loop spans 14 amino acids. In germline, CDR1 is MNHEY, CDR2 SVGEGT. This CDR3 reads CASSLDRVWETQYF. In DNA, the CDR3 is TGTGCCAGCAGCCTGGACAGGGTATGGGAGACCCAGTACTTC.

This clonotype was recorded many times. This chain joins TRBV10-1 and TRBJ2-1; 12 positions match TRBD1. The germline gives CDR1 WNHNN, CDR2 SYGVQD (reference sequence). V shed 4 bases, J shed 7 bases, and the junction held 8 bases outside the gene matches. This CDR3 spans 16 amino acids. CDR3 in amino acids: CASSVKRDRGLNEQFF. CDR3 nucleotides: TGCGCCAGCAGTGTGAAGAGGGACAGGGGGCTAAATGAGCAGTTCTTC.

In this sample, this clonotype turned up many times. This chain uses TRBV9 with TRBJ2-5; 9 bases are a match to TRBD1. CDR1 SGDLS and CDR2 YYNGEE come from the germline V gene. The CDR3 is 15 amino acids. After removal of 3 bases from V and 5 bases from J, the junction contained 8 bases not matched to a gene. CDR3 nucleotides: TGTGCCAGCAGCGAGGGGACGACAGGGGGTGAGACCCAGTACTTC. Translated, it gives CASSEGTTGGETQYF. Variable domain in full (rest from reference TRBV9 and TRBJ2-5): DSGVTQTPKHLITATGQRVTLRCSPRSGDLSVYWYQQSLDQGLQFLIQYYNGEERAKGNILERFSAQQFPDLHSELNLSSLELGDSALYFCASSEGTTGGETQYFGPGTRLLVL.

About this clonotype itself: This CDR3 fails to terminate in the conserved phenylalanine or tryptophan, so it likely reflects a read error. The chain employs TRBV5-1 and TRBJ1-2, with D possibly being TRBD1 (5 bases). From germline, CDR1 is SGHRS and CDR2 YFSETQ. The CDR3 length is 15 residues. Trimming stripped 1 base from V and 2 bases from J, with 12 bases between. This chain's CDR3 is CASSLRQTVNYGYTL. Written as DNA, the CDR3 is TGCGCCAGCAGCTTGAGACAGACAGTAAACTATGGCTACACCCTC.

The table lists this clonotype with many counts. CDR3 nucleotides: TGCAGCGTTATGATGAGGAGTAACTATGGCTACACCTTC. It yields the protein CSVMMRSNYGYTF. This sequence joins TRBV29-1 and TRBJ1-2; D is undetermined. Germline-derived CDR1 and CDR2 are SQVTM and ANQGSEA. The CDR3 is made up of 13 amino acids. V was cut by 5 bases and J by 1 base, with 11 bases left in between.

This clonotype was recorded at least ten times. J is TRBJ1-1 and V is TRBV10-3; D is unclear. Germline-derived CDR1 and CDR2 are ENHRY and SYGVKD. The CDR3 runs to 15 residues. The V end was cut by 0 bases, the J end by 0 bases, with 8 bases between. CDR3 nucleotide sequence: TGTGCCATCAGTGAGTCCGGCTCCCTGAACACTGAAGCTTTCTTT. Protein: CAISESGSLNTEAFF.

This clonotype has more than one count but fewer than ten. J is TRBJ1-4 and V is TRBV15; no definite D call. This CDR3 contains 15 residues. V lost 0 bases and J lost 5, with 10 bases in between. Germline V gene data show CDR1 as LNHNV and CDR2 as YYDKDF (reference sequence). CDR3 residues: CATSRDGQTNEKLFF. In DNA, the CDR3 is TGTGCCACCAGCAGAGATGGGCAGACGAATGAAAAACTGTTTTTT.

The chain couples TRBV7-6 to TRBJ1-1; possible D gene TRBD1, 5 bases. V was trimmed by 5 bases and J by 7 bases, leaving 17 bases between them. The germline CDR1 and CDR2 sequences are SGHVS and FNYEAQ. The CDR3 covers 14 residues. The DNA for the CDR3 is TGTGCCAGCAGCCCATACCAGGGAGCAAGTGAAGCTTTCTTT. Translation gives CASSPYQGASEAFF.

This clonotype was recorded a few times. The V gene is TRBV11-2, the J gene TRBJ2-7; D is perhaps TRBD2 (6 bases). V lost 6 bases and J lost 4, with 31 bases in between. This CDR3 contains 19 residues. Germline V gene data show CDR1 as SGHAT and CDR2 as FQNNGV. As DNA, the CDR3 is TGTGCCAGCAGTCGAGTACCACGACTAAAGGGGACTCCACGTTACGAGCAGTACTTC. Translating it yields CASSRVPRLKGTPRYEQYF.

V usage is TRBV5-5 and J usage is TRBJ1-2; 8 bases align to TRBD1. The V gene end was trimmed by 3 bases and the J gene end by 4 bases; junction bases not matched to a gene: 5. Germline-derived CDR1 and CDR2 are SGHKS and YYEKEE (reference sequence). The CDR3 is made up of 14 amino acids. The CDR3 nucleotides read TGTGCCAGCAGCTGTGGACAGGGAGGCTATGGCTACACCTTC. As protein: CASSCGQGGYGYTF.

This clonotype was seen repeatedly, ten times or more. The chain carries TRBV7-9 and TRBJ1-2; unclear D gene. The germline V and J ends were trimmed by 1 base and 8 bases, with 17 bases remaining between them. Germline loops: CDR1 SEHNR, CDR2 FQNEAQ (reference sequence). The CDR3 loop spans 15 amino acids. In DNA, the CDR3 is TGTGCCAGCAGCTTAGTGCAGGAAAACGTCGGGGGCTACACCTTC. This translates into CASSLVQENVGGYTF.

The chain uses TRBV7-6 and TRBJ2-3; 8 bases agree with TRBD2. Unmatched junction bases numbered 6, after V lost 5 bases and J lost 5 bases. The CDR3 length is 14 residues. Germline lookup yields CDR1 SGHVS and CDR2 FNYEAQ. The CDR3 reads CASSTRGGQDTQYF. In nucleotides, the CDR3 is TGTGCCAGCAGCACTCGGGGGGGCCAAGATACGCAGTATTTT. Full variable domain (missing parts from reference TRBV7-6 and TRBJ2-3): GAGVSQSPRYKVTKRGQDVALRCDPISGHVSLYWYRQALGQGPEFLTYFNYEAQQDKSGLPNDRFSAERPEGSISTLTIQRTEQRDSAMYRCASSTRGGQDTQYFGPGTRLTVL.

In its sample, this clonotype was seen many times. The CDR3 sequence is CASSSPGTGAGTEAFF. As DNA, the CDR3 is TGTGCCAGCAGCTCGCCCGGGACAGGGGCGGGCACTGAAGCTTTCTTT. This rearrangement joins TRBV11-3 to TRBJ1-1, with 10 bases matching TRBD1. The CDR3 runs to 16 residues. Germline V gives CDR1 SGHNT, CDR2 YENEEA. After removal of 4 bases from V and 4 bases from J, the junction contained 9 bases not matched to a gene.